This T cell receptor (beta chain) was captured in a study of T cells in Graves' hyperthyroidism and ophthalmopathy. Germline V gene lookup returns CDR1 SEHNR and CDR2 FQNEAQ (reference sequence). With 4 bases clipped from V and 4 bases from J, the junction kept 13 bases outside the gene matches. This CDR3 is built from 17 residues. Diagnostic assessment was based on clinical symptoms, serum thyroxine and TRAb, thyroid ultrasound and orbital computed tomography. Study outcomes and limitations: Through a model of 13 V-J features, ophthalmopathy was separated from stable hyperthyroidism.

Template material for amplifying TCR beta CDR3 regions consisted of RNA transcripts. HTBI primers were employed in a first-round RT-PCR of the TCR CDR3. TCRdb fed the multiplex PCR reads into MiXCR, producing one record per CDR3 protein. Of under 350,000 distinct CDR3 sequences listed, over 15% were seen once; the top ten hold roughly 53%. This clonotype was observed at least ten times. Its antigen is unidentified. This receptor was identified in a woman aged 60-75 years with Graves' ophthalmopathy. The source material was blood. The chain has TRBV7-9 and TRBJ2-3, with 8 positions matching TRBD2. CDR3 sequence reads: CASSYMRGSGRSDTQYF. In DNA, the CDR3 is TGTGCCAGCAGCTACATGCGGGGGAGCGGGAGATCAGATACGCAGTATTTT. The variable domain in full, with the rest retrieved from reference TRBV7-9 and TRBJ2-3, is DTGVSQNPRHKITKRGQNVTFRCDPISEHNRLYWYRQTLGQGPEFLTYFQNEAQLEKSRLLSDRFSAERPKGSFSTLEIQRTEQGDSAMYLCASSYMRGSGRSDTQYFGPGTRLTVL.